The 30 T cell receptor beta chains below come from one sample, sequenced in a study of OX40 agonist ivuxolimab in advanced cancers. Using immunoSEQ multiplex PCR, the repertoire was profiled, and TCRdb retains in-frame clones only, with some absent. The repertoire consists of 100,000 to 120,000 clones, with around 93% occurring once and the leading ten covering roughly 0.66%. Sample: CD4+ or CD8+ T cells sorted from blood, taken in a trial of the OX40 agonist ivuxolimab. The receptor set was obtained from an adult with an advanced solid tumor such as melanoma, head and neck, liver or kidney cancer.

This chain uses TRBV19 with TRBJ1-4, with D possibly matching TRBD1 (6 bases). In germline, CDR1 is LNHDA, CDR2 SQIVND (reference sequence). The CDR3 has 15 residues. The germline V and J ends were trimmed by 3 bases and 7 bases, with 15 bases remaining between them. The CDR3 coding sequence is TGTGCCAGTAGTATCCCGACAGGAGGGAGTGAAAAACTGTTTTTT. This gives the protein CASSIPTGGSEKLFF. Based on the CDR3 plus reference TRBV19 and TRBJ1-4, the full variable domain is DGGITQSPKYLFRKEGQNVTLSCEQNLNHDAMYWYRQDPGQGLRLIYYSQIVNDFQKGDIAEGYSVSREKKESFPLTVTSAQKNPTAFYLCASSIPTGGSEKLFFGSGTQLSVL.

DNA for the CDR3: TGTGCCAGCAGTGCCCCCGGGGGGTGGGAGCAGTTCTTC. Amino acid sequence: CASSAPGGWEQFF. The gene calls are TRBV6-6 and TRBJ2-1; 7 bases map to TRBD2. This CDR3 has 13 amino acids. Germline-derived CDR1 and CDR2 are MNHNY and SVGAGI (reference sequence). The V gene end was trimmed by 5 bases and the J gene end by 10 bases; junction bases not matched to a gene: 8.

The rearrangement links TRBV19 to TRBJ2-7, with D possibly TRBD1 on 6 matching bases. The CDR3 runs to 13 residues. Trimming shortened V by 4 bases and J by 6 bases, and 13 bases separated the two germline ends. Germline V CDR1 and CDR2: LNHDA, SQIVND (reference sequence). The CDR3 protein is CASSTTGSGEQYF. The CDR3 bases are TGTGCCAGTAGTACCACAGGGTCCGGCGAGCAGTACTTC. The full variable domain, completed using reference TRBV19 and TRBJ2-7, is DGGITQSPKYLFRKEGQNVTLSCEQNLNHDAMYWYRQDPGQGLRLIYYSQIVNDFQKGDIAEGYSVSREKKESFPLTVTSAQKNPTAFYLCASSTTGSGEQYFGPGTRLTVT.

This clone was counted once. The rearrangement joins TRBV30 to TRBJ1-2; D not certain. The CDR3 is 11 amino acids. Trimming removed 2 bases at V and 7 bases at J, with 8 bases between. CDR1 is GTSNPN and CDR2 is SVGIG in the germline V gene (reference sequence). CDR3 nucleotide sequence: TGTGCCTGGAGTTATTCCCGTGGCTACACCTTC. This translates into CAWSYSRGYTF.

V is TRBV11-2 and J is TRBJ1-4; 8 nucleotides line up with TRBD1. The junction had 3 bases not matched to a gene; V was cut back by 5 bases and J by 4 bases. CDR1 is SGHAT and CDR2 is FQNNGV in the germline V gene. This CDR3 is 14 amino acids long. The CDR3 DNA sequence: TGTGCCAGCAGCCAAGACAGGGGTAATGAAAAACTGTTTTTT. Translated: CASSQDRGNEKLFF.

This chain links TRBV10-1 with TRBJ2-1; 7 bases line up with TRBD1. With V trimmed by 6 bases and J by 9 bases, 11 bases remained unmatched. Germline values: CDR1 WNHNN, CDR2 SYGVQD (reference sequence). The CDR3 sequence is 14 residues long. CDR3: CASSVGQIRGEQFF. The CDR3, as DNA: TGCGCCAGCAGCGTGGGACAGATCCGCGGTGAGCAGTTCTTC.

The rearrangement joins TRBV28 to TRBJ2-3; D remains ambiguous. CDR3 size: 12 residues. Trimming took 8 bases from V and 4 from J, leaving 10 bases between them. Germline V lookup: CDR1 MDHEN, CDR2 SYDVKM. CDR3 in DNA: TGTGCCAGCGCAAAGCCGCCAGATACGCAGTATTTT. It translates to CASAKPPDTQYF. Supplemented by reference TRBV28 and TRBJ2-3, the full variable domain reads DVKVTQSSRYLVKRTGEKVFLECVQDMDHENMFWYRQDPGLGLRLIYFSYDVKMKEKGDIPEGYSVSREKKERFSLILESASTNQTSMYLCASAKPPDTQYFGPGTRLTVL.

The chain has TRBV5-1 and TRBJ2-7; a possible D gene is TRBD1 (6 bases). V lost 1 base and J lost 2, with 10 bases in between. CDR3 length equals 14 residues. The germline CDR1 and CDR2 sequences are SGHRS and YFSETQ. The CDR3, as DNA: TGCGCCAGCAGCTTGACGGACAGAGCCTACGAGCAGTACTTC. Translated, it gives CASSLTDRAYEQYF.

The V call is TRBV18, the J call TRBJ2-1, with 12 nucleotides matching TRBD2. Germline V CDR1 and CDR2: KGHSH, LQKENI. The ends lost 3 bases at V and 4 bases at J; junction bases unmatched: 4. The CDR3 spans 16 residues. CDR3 residues: CASSPSSGGEYNEQFF. Here the CDR3 DNA reads TGTGCCAGCTCACCGTCTAGCGGGGGGGAATACAATGAGCAGTTCTTC.

This clone was observed a handful of times. This chain links TRBV21-1 with TRBJ1-2. TRBV21-1 is noted as a pseudogene. The CDR3 contains 12 residues. CDR3: CASSKGKDGYTF. DNA for the CDR3: TGTGCCAGCAGCAAAGGGAAGGATGGCTACACCTTC.

V and J are TRBV4-1 and TRBJ1-5; D is unresolved. Germline V gene sequence: CDR1 MGHRA, CDR2 YSYEKL. CDR3 length equals 12 residues. V was cut by 1 base and J by 14 bases, with 12 bases left in between. CDR3 region: CASSQVGYPKHF. CDR3 in DNA: TGCGCCAGCAGCCAAGTAGGTTACCCTAAGCATTTT.

The chain is built from TRBV5-1 and TRBJ2-2, with TRBD2 as a possible D gene (6 bases). V lost 1 base, J lost 1 base, and 11 bases lay in between. Germline CDR1 is SGHRS and CDR2 is YFSETQ. This CDR3 has 16 amino acids. The CDR3 here is CASSLFRGKNTGELFF. The CDR3, as DNA: TGCGCCAGCAGCTTGTTCCGGGGGAAGAACACCGGGGAGCTGTTTTTT.

The rearrangement uses TRBV15 and TRBJ1-5; 8 bases are a match to TRBD1. J lost 2 bases, V lost 5 bases, and 5 bases had no gene match. CDR1 LNHNV and CDR2 YYDKDF come from the germline V gene (reference sequence). The CDR3 is made up of 15 amino acids. CDR3 amino acids: CATSGLDRGNQPQHF. The CDR3 region has the DNA TGTGCCACCAGCGGGTTGGACAGGGGCAATCAGCCCCAGCATTTT.

The chain has TRBV7-2 and TRBJ2-7; TRBD1 aligns across 8 bases. From germline, CDR1 is SGHTA and CDR2 FQGNSA. Trimming at V came to 5 bases and at J to 4 bases, leaving 19 bases not matched to a gene. The CDR3 is made up of 18 amino acids. The CDR3 DNA sequence: TGTGCCAGCAGCCCTAAACCGCCCCGGACAGGGAATTTTTACGAGCAGTACTTC. Translated: CASSPKPPRTGNFYEQYF.

V and J are TRBV4-2 and TRBJ2-1; TRBD2 agrees at 8 bases. This CDR3 has 16 amino acids. From germline, CDR1 is LGHNA and CDR2 YNFKEQ. V shed 1 base, J shed 5 bases, and the junction held 7 bases outside the gene matches. The CDR3 protein is CASSQVRGGLDNEQFF. DNA of the CDR3: TGTGCCAGCAGCCAAGTGAGGGGGGGACTAGACAATGAGCAGTTCTTC.

The V call is TRBV7-2, the J call TRBJ1-5; D may be TRBD1 (5 bases). The CDR3 has 15 residues. V was trimmed by 6 bases and J by 8 bases, leaving 20 bases between them. Germline V gives CDR1 SGHTA, CDR2 FQGNSA. In nucleotides, the CDR3 is TGTGCCAGCAGTTCCAAAAGGGGACTTTTTGAGCCCCAGCATTTT. Amino acid sequence: CASSSKRGLFEPQHF.

V is TRBV6-1 and J is TRBJ2-7; no reliable D call. Germline CDR1 is MNHNS and CDR2 is SASEGT. The CDR3 is 14 residues long. V lost 6 bases, J lost 1 base, and 13 bases lay in between. CDR3 coding DNA: TGTGCCAGCAGACCCTTCCCCTGGTCCTACGAGCAGTACTTC. Its protein is CASRPFPWSYEQYF.

J is TRBJ2-5 and V is TRBV5-1; D gene ambiguous. Trimming cost V 4 bases and J 4 bases, with 14 bases left between them. Looked up from germline, CDR1 is SGHRS and CDR2 is YFSETQ. This CDR3 is 14 amino acids long. CDR3 loop: CASSRLQKLETQYF. The CDR3 DNA reads as TGCGCCAGCAGCCGACTGCAGAAACTAGAGACCCAGTACTTC.

The V call is TRBV30, the J call TRBJ1-6, with 8 bases aligning to TRBD1. The length of the CDR3 is 14 residues. Germline CDR1 is GTSNPN and CDR2 is SVGIG (reference sequence). J gave up 10 bases and V 0 bases, and 5 bases lay outside the gene matches. CDR3 amino acids: CAWSVLDRGSPLHF. The CDR3 bases are TGTGCCTGGAGTGTACTCGACAGGGGATCACCCCTCCACTTT.

This rearrangement joins TRBV5-4 to TRBJ2-5; D unresolved. The J call is doubtful: the DNA matches TRBJ2-7 better. The V gene's germline CDR1 is SGHNT and CDR2 YYREEE (reference sequence). The CDR3 is made up of 15 amino acids. CDR3 region: CASSLGHRPIYEQYF. Here the CDR3 DNA reads TGTGCCAGCAGCTTGGGGCACAGACCTATTTACGAGCAGTACTTC.

The chain carries TRBV6-5 and TRBJ2-7, with TRBD2 matching over 12 bases. The CDR3 loop spans 15 amino acids. The germline V gene has CDR1 MNHEY and CDR2 SVGAGI. Trimming took 2 bases from V and 7 from J; bases not matched to a gene: 6. The CDR3 is CASSYGLAGGWEQYF. The CDR3 DNA follows: TGTGCCAGCAGTTACGGGCTAGCGGGAGGGTGGGAGCAGTACTTC.

This chain uses TRBV11-2 with TRBJ2-5; TRBD1 or TRBD2 may be the D gene (5 bases each). V was pared by 2 bases and J by 4 bases, with 14 bases between. CDR3 size: 15 residues. The germline CDR1 and CDR2 sequences are SGHAT and FQNNGV. In nucleotides, the CDR3 is TGTGCCAGCAGCTTAATGCAGGGACGGGGAGAGACCCAGTACTTC. Translating it yields CASSLMQGRGETQYF.

This rearrangement joins TRBV10-3 to TRBJ2-1; TRBD2 is a possible D gene (5 bases). There are 13 residues in the CDR3. The ends were cut back, 5 bases at V and 5 bases at J, with 10 bases in the middle. CDR1 and CDR2 from the germline V gene are ENHRY and SYGVKD. The CDR3 region has the DNA TGTGCCATCAGTCTCAAGAGGGACAATGAGCAGTTCTTC. This codes for CAISLKRDNEQFF.

The chain employs TRBV5-1 and TRBJ1-1; D gene uncertain. The V and J ends lost 0 bases and 0 bases respectively, with 12 bases between them. This CDR3 contains 16 residues. Germline V gene data show CDR1 as SGHRS and CDR2 as YFSETQ. The DNA of the CDR3 is TGCGCCAGCAGCTTGGCCCCAGGAGCCGTGAACACTGAAGCTTTCTTT. The encoded protein is CASSLAPGAVNTEAFF.

The gene calls are TRBV19 and TRBJ2-4; D possibly corresponds to TRBD2 (6 bases). The V end lost 6 bases, the J end lost 1 base, and 10 bases lay between the germline ends. Germline loops: CDR1 LNHDA, CDR2 SQIVND (reference sequence). The CDR3 loop spans 14 amino acids. CDR3 DNA: TGTGCCAGTAGAATCAGCGGGGCCAAAAACATTCAGTACTTC. It encodes CASRISGAKNIQYF.

The V call is TRBV19, the J call TRBJ1-5; perhaps TRBD1 as D (6 bases). CDR3 length: 15 amino acids. Per germline, CDR1 LNHDA and CDR2 SQIVND (reference sequence). Deletions cut 7 bases from V and 6 bases from J, with 19 bases between. CDR3 nucleotides: TGTGCCAGTACGGGACGCCTGGGGGGCAGTCAGCCCCAGCATTTT. Its translation: CASTGRLGGSQPQHF.

The chain carries TRBV6-6 and TRBJ1-2; 9 nucleotides line up with TRBD1. The CDR3 covers 15 residues. Germline V gene sequence: CDR1 MNHNY, CDR2 SVGAGI (reference sequence). V was clipped by 6 bases and J by 1 base; unmatched bases: 6. CDR3: CASRKQGANNYGYTF. The CDR3, as DNA: TGTGCCAGCAGGAAACAGGGGGCGAATAACTATGGCTACACCTTC.

The chain combines TRBV11-2 with TRBJ1-4, with TRBD1 matching 10 bases. This CDR3 region has 14 residues. The V gene's germline CDR1 is SGHAT and CDR2 FQNNGV. Germline trimming cut 5 bases from V and 6 bases from J; bases unmatched to any gene: 3. CDR3 sequence reads: CASSTDRGHEKLFF. The CDR3 coding sequence is TGTGCCAGCAGCACTGACAGGGGGCATGAAAAACTGTTTTTT.

This rearrangement joins TRBV19 to TRBJ2-1, with 13 nucleotides matching TRBD2. Germline V gives CDR1 LNHDA, CDR2 SQIVND (reference sequence). After removal of 4 bases from V and 2 bases from J, the junction contained 8 bases not matched to a gene. CDR3 size: 18 residues. CDR3 nucleotides: TGTGCCAGTAGTACTGAGGGGGGACTAGCGGGAACCTACAATGAGCAGTTCTTC. Protein: CASSTEGGLAGTYNEQFF. The entire variable domain, with the rest obtained from reference TRBV19 and TRBJ2-1, is as follows: DGGITQSPKYLFRKEGQNVTLSCEQNLNHDAMYWYRQDPGQGLRLIYYSQIVNDFQKGDIAEGYSVSREKKESFPLTVTSAQKNPTAFYLCASSTEGGLAGTYNEQFFGPGTRLTVL.

The chain links TRBV7-3 to TRBJ2-6; D gene uncertain. Germline CDR1 SGHTA, CDR2 FQGTGA. The CDR3 contains 15 residues. Trimming shortened V by 1 base and J by 0 bases, and 4 bases separated the two germline ends. The CDR3 DNA reads TGTGCCAGCAGCTTAAGCAGCTCTGGGGCCAACGTCCTGACTTTC. It translates to CASSLSSSGANVLTF.